This TCR beta chain was recorded in a study of cytomegalovirus exposure and HLA in healthy donors. About the study: Earlier work reported 100 million or so unique TCR beta sequences from 150 million to 200 million T cells. Study outcomes and limitations: In the analysis, some V segments, TRBV6-2 and TRBV6-3 included, were excluded as indistinguishable. Later analysis identified 17,000 or so TCR beta sequences associated with HLA alleles, using a false discovery rate threshold of 0.05.

Remarks on this clone: What it binds is unknown. Other DNA sequences from this sample encode an identical CDR3 as well.

PCR employed 60 Vbeta and 13 Jbeta primers. The repertoire was sequenced with immunoSEQ multiplex PCR; TCRdb's copy has only in-frame clones and lacks some. Among 95,000 to 150,000 clones listed, approximately 65% were seen once. The junction had 11 bases not matched to a gene; V was cut back by 4 bases and J by 6 bases. CDR1 SGHNT and CDR2 YYREEE come from the germline V gene (reference sequence). The CDR3 runs 16 residues. Material for sequencing was PBMCs. The sequence was obtained from a man aged 18 to 35 in good health and CMV-seronegative. The gene calls are TRBV5-4 and TRBJ2-7, with 12 positions matching TRBD2. In DNA form, the CDR3 reads TGTGCCAGCAGCCCGACTAGCGGGGGCCCCCGAGGCGAGCAGTACTTC. This codes for CASSPTSGGPRGEQYF.